This is a list of T cell receptor beta chains from one sample in a study of blood T cell repertoires in COVID-19. The method was immunoSEQ multiplex PCR; TCRdb's version includes in-frame clones alone and lacks a portion of them. The table lists approximately 360,000 clones, about 90% of them singletons. The sample taken for sequencing was PBMCs or T cells enriched from blood (not recorded which). The receptors originated from a man aged 40-55 years in a cohort exposed to, infected with or recovered from COVID-19 (not recorded which). The CDR3 runs from the conserved cysteine through the conserved F or W. D genes are given only for firm matches. Not all rows give a size; the values are once, few, many and, for expanded clones, a class.

v_gene: TRBV7-2; j_gene: TRBJ2-1; abundance: -; d_gene: TRBD1; CDR3nt: TGTGCCAGCAGCCTCCGACAGGGGGCGCTTACTGAGCAGTTCTTC; CDR3aa: CASSLRQGALTEQFF
v_gene: TRBV30; j_gene: TRBJ1-2; abundance: -; d_gene: -; CDR3nt: TGTGCCTGGAGTGTAAATGGGGGCTCTGGCTACACCTTC; CDR3aa: CAWSVNGGSGYTF
v_gene: TRBV2; j_gene: TRBJ1-3; abundance: -; d_gene: -; CDR3nt: TGTGCCAGCAGTGAACAGGGAACGAATTCCGGAAACACCATATATTTT; CDR3aa: CASSEQGTNSGNTIYF
v_gene: TRBV5-1; j_gene: TRBJ2-3; abundance: -; d_gene: -; CDR3nt: TGCGCCGGGTCCCAACAGGGCTCAGATACGCAGTATTTT; CDR3aa: CAGSQQGSDTQYF
v_gene: TRBV20-1; j_gene: TRBJ2-5; abundance: -; d_gene: -; CDR3nt: TGCAGTGCTAGTTCTACGGTAACAGAGACCCAGTACTTC; CDR3aa: CSASSTVTETQYF
v_gene: TRBV4-2; j_gene: TRBJ1-6; abundance: -; d_gene: TRBD1; CDR3nt: TGTGCCAGCAGCCAAGATGGGGGACAGGGCTCCTATAATTCACCCCTCCACTTT; CDR3aa: CASSQDGGQGSYNSPLHF
v_gene: TRBV6-5; j_gene: TRBJ1-5; abundance: -; d_gene: -; CDR3nt: TGTGCCGGCCGGACAGACAATAGCAATCAGCCCCAGCATTTT; CDR3aa: CAGRTDNSNQPQHF
v_gene: TRBV5-1; j_gene: TRBJ2-4; abundance: once; d_gene: -; CDR3nt: TGCGCCAGCAGGTCGGAGGGGTTCGGCAAAAACATTCAGTACTTC; CDR3aa: CASRSEGFGKNIQYF
v_gene: TRBV20-1; j_gene: TRBJ1-1; abundance: -; d_gene: -; CDR3nt: TGCAGTGCAGAGATGGGGACAGAAGCTTTCTTT; CDR3aa: CSAEMGTEAFF
v_gene: TRBV5-1; j_gene: TRBJ2-6; abundance: -; d_gene: -; CDR3nt: TGCGCCAGCAGCCCGGGGAGCAGTACGGCCAACGTCCTGACTTTC; CDR3aa: CASSPGSSTANVLTF
v_gene: TRBV5-1; j_gene: TRBJ2-3; abundance: -; d_gene: -; CDR3nt: TGCGCCAGCAAAAAAGCGGGTATCGGCACAGATACGCAGTATTTT; CDR3aa: CASKKAGIGTDTQYF
v_gene: TRBV6-1; j_gene: TRBJ2-7; abundance: -; d_gene: -; CDR3nt: TGTGCCAGCAGTGGACAGGCGCTGGGGCACTCCTACGAGCAGTACTTC; CDR3aa: CASSGQALGHSYEQYF
v_gene: TRBV18; j_gene: TRBJ2-5; abundance: -; d_gene: -; CDR3nt: TGTGCCAGCTCGCCAATGGACACTGTTGGGACCCAGTACTTC; CDR3aa: CASSPMDTVGTQYF
v_gene: TRBV5-1; j_gene: TRBJ2-7; abundance: -; d_gene: TRBD1; CDR3nt: TGCGCCAGCAGCTTGGCCGGGGACAGGGGGTCCTACGAGCAGTACTTC; CDR3aa: CASSLAGDRGSYEQYF
v_gene: TRBV30; j_gene: TRBJ1-2; abundance: -; d_gene: -; CDR3nt: TGTGCCTGGAGTCAGACTCAGTATGGCTACACCTTC; CDR3aa: CAWSQTQYGYTF
v_gene: TRBV7-8; j_gene: TRBJ2-3; abundance: -; d_gene: -; CDR3nt: TGTGCCAGCAGGTTCTCAGGGGCAGATACGCAGTATTTT; CDR3aa: CASRFSGADTQYF
v_gene: TRBV28; j_gene: TRBJ2-7; abundance: -; d_gene: -; CDR3nt: TGTGCCAGCAGTTTAGAGGCCTACGAGCAGTACTTC; CDR3aa: CASSLEAYEQYF
v_gene: TRBV7-6; j_gene: TRBJ1-3; abundance: -; d_gene: -; CDR3nt: TGTGCCAGCAGCTTATGGGCGGAAAGGGGTGGAAACACCATATATTTT; CDR3aa: CASSLWAERGGNTIYF
v_gene: TRBV4-1; j_gene: TRBJ1-1; abundance: -; d_gene: TRBD1; CDR3nt: TGCGCCAGCAGCCACCCGGACAGGGGTCACACTGAAGCTTTCTTT; CDR3aa: CASSHPDRGHTEAFF
v_gene: TRBV7-8; j_gene: TRBJ2-7; abundance: -; d_gene: -; CDR3nt: TGTGCCAGCAGCTTAGGGGCAGGGAAAGGCGAGCAGTACTTC; CDR3aa: CASSLGAGKGEQYF
v_gene: TRBV29-1; j_gene: TRBJ2-7; abundance: -; d_gene: TRBD2; CDR3nt: TGCAGCGTTGGACTAGCATTAGGCCACGAGCAGTACTTC; CDR3aa: CSVGLALGHEQYF
v_gene: TRBV7-9; j_gene: TRBJ1-5; abundance: -; d_gene: TRBD1; CDR3nt: TGTGCCAGCAGCGCGGGGACAGGGGGCTTGCAGCCCCAGCATTTT; CDR3aa: CASSAGTGGLQPQHF
v_gene: TRBV24-1; j_gene: TRBJ2-1; abundance: -; d_gene: -; CDR3nt: TGTGCCACCAGTCACCCAGGGGACGTAACGAATGAGCAGTTCTTC; CDR3aa: CATSHPGDVTNEQFF
v_gene: TRBV18; j_gene: TRBJ2-7; abundance: -; d_gene: TRBD2; CDR3nt: TGTGCCAGCTCACCACCGGGACTAGTAACCTACGAGCAGTACTTC; CDR3aa: CASSPPGLVTYEQYF
v_gene: TRBV5-4; j_gene: TRBJ2-1; abundance: -; d_gene: TRBD2; CDR3nt: TGTGCCAGCAGCGTCGGGACTAAAACTAATGAGCAGTTCTTC; CDR3aa: CASSVGTKTNEQFF
v_gene: TRBV6-5; j_gene: TRBJ2-7; abundance: few; d_gene: TRBD1; CDR3nt: TGTGCCGGCTCTAGGGGGCTGGGCAACGAGCAGTACTTC; CDR3aa: CAGSRGLGNEQYF
v_gene: TRBV15; j_gene: TRBJ2-7; abundance: once; d_gene: -; CDR3nt: TGTGCCACCAGCGCCCGGGGGAGTTCCTACGAGCAGTACTTC; CDR3aa: CATSARGSSYEQYF
v_gene: TRBV20-1; j_gene: TRBJ1-6; abundance: -; d_gene: TRBD1; CDR3nt: TGCAGTGCTAGTGGGACAGGCAGAAATTCACCCCTCCACTTT; CDR3aa: CSASGTGRNSPLHF
v_gene: TRBV7-9; j_gene: TRBJ2-1; abundance: -; d_gene: -; CDR3nt: TGTGCCAGCAGCTTAGATGGGACAAGGAGGAATGAGCAGTTCTTC; CDR3aa: CASSLDGTRRNEQFF
v_gene: TRBV5-1; j_gene: TRBJ2-7; abundance: -; d_gene: TRBD2; CDR3nt: TGCGCCAGCAGCTTGAGCGGGAATTTCAACGAGCAGTACTTC; CDR3aa: CASSLSGNFNEQYF
v_gene: TRBV2; j_gene: TRBJ2-1; abundance: once; d_gene: TRBD2; CDR3nt: TGTGCCAGCAGTTATGGTCTAGCGGCTTACAATGAGCAGTTCTTC; CDR3aa: CASSYGLAAYNEQFF
v_gene: TRBV6-5; j_gene: TRBJ2-7; abundance: -; d_gene: TRBD1; CDR3nt: TGTGCCAGCAGGATAGGACAGGGGCTCTCCTACGAGCAGTACTTC; CDR3aa: CASRIGQGLSYEQYF
v_gene: TRBV19; j_gene: TRBJ2-1; abundance: once; d_gene: TRBD1; CDR3nt: TGTGCCAGTAGTATAGTGGACAGGGCTCCGTACAATGAGCAGTTCTTC; CDR3aa: CASSIVDRAPYNEQFF
v_gene: TRBV5-6; j_gene: TRBJ2-5; abundance: -; d_gene: TRBD2; CDR3nt: TGTGCCAGCAGCAGAACTAGCGGGAGACTCGGGGAGACCCAGTACTTC; CDR3aa: CASSRTSGRLGETQYF
v_gene: TRBV19; j_gene: TRBJ2-5; abundance: -; d_gene: -; CDR3nt: TGTGCCAGTAGTCTGACAGCTACGTACCAAGAGACCCAGTACTTC; CDR3aa: CASSLTATYQETQYF
v_gene: TRBV19; j_gene: TRBJ1-2; abundance: -; d_gene: -; CDR3nt: TGTGCCAGTAGTCTAGGGTCCTTGCCGAGGATCTATGGCTACACCTTC; CDR3aa: CASSLGSLPRIYGYTF
v_gene: TRBV5-4; j_gene: TRBJ2-3; abundance: -; d_gene: TRBD2; CDR3nt: TGTGCCAGCAGCTTGCGAGCGGGAGTAGGAGATACGCAGTATTTT; CDR3aa: CASSLRAGVGDTQYF
v_gene: TRBV18; j_gene: TRBJ2-5; abundance: once; d_gene: -; CDR3nt: TGTGCCAGCTCACCACCATTTAGGGGACAACAAGAGACCCAGTACTTC; CDR3aa: CASSPPFRGQQETQYF
v_gene: TRBV7-8; j_gene: TRBJ2-3; abundance: -; d_gene: TRBD2; CDR3nt: TGTGCCAGCAGCTTATTCGGGACTATTGTGTCGACGCAGTATTTT; CDR3aa: CASSLFGTIVSTQYF